Detailed here is one T cell receptor beta chain. Its antigen is undetermined. This CDR3 comprises 15 residues. Germline CDR1 LNHDA, CDR2 SQIVND (reference sequence). V was trimmed by 7 bases and J by 4 bases, leaving 19 bases between them. The data were obtained in a study of cytomegalovirus exposure and HLA in healthy donors. General study points: CMV serostatus was the only immune exposure information that was available.

Researchers ran the PCR with 60 Vbeta and 13 Jbeta primers. Clones were sequenced by immunoSEQ multiplex PCR, and TCRdb holds only the in-frame ones, with some missing. The sample yields 120,000 or so clones, more than 9% seen once. Unrecorded immune exposures were likely, despite nominal health at sampling. The sequenced material came from PBMCs. The clonotype originates from a woman between 18 and 29 years old in good health and CMV-seropositive. This sequence joins TRBV19 and TRBJ1-1; possible D gene TRBD1, 6 bases. The CDR3 loop reads CASITTPGAATEAFF. CDR3 sequence (DNA): TGTGCCAGTATCACTACGCCAGGGGCGGCCACTGAAGCTTTCTTT.